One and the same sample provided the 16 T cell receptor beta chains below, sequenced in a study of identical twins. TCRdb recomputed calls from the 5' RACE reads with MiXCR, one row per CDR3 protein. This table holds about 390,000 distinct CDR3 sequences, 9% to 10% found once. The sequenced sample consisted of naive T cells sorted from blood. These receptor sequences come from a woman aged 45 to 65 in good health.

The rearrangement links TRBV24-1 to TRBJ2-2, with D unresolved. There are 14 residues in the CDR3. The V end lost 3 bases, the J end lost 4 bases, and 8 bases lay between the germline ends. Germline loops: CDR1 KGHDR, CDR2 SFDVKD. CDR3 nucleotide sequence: TGTGCCACCAGTGATGGCCGGTTCACCGGGGAGCTGTTTTTT. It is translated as CATSDGRFTGELFF.

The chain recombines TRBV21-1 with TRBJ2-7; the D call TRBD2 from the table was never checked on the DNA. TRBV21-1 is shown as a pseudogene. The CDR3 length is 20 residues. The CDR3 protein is CASSKRSSRLAGGGDYEQYV. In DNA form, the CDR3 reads TGTGCCAGCAGCAAAAGGTCTTCTAGACTAGCGGGAGGAGGCGACTACGAGCAGTACGTC.

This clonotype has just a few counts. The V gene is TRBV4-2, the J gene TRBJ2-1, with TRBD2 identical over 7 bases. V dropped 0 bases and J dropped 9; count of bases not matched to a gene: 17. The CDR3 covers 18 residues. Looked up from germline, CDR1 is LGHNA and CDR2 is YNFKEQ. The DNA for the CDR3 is TGTGCCAGCAGCCAAGATATGGGTGTGGGGCGATTAGCGGGTGAGCAGTTCTTC. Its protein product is CASSQDMGVGRLAGEQFF.

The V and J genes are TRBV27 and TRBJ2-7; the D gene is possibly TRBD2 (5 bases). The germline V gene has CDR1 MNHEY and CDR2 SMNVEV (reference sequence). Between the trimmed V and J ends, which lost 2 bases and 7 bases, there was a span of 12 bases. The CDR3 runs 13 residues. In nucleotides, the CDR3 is TGTGCCAGCAGTTTACGCCGGCGGAGGGAGCAGTACGTC. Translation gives CASSLRRRREQYV.

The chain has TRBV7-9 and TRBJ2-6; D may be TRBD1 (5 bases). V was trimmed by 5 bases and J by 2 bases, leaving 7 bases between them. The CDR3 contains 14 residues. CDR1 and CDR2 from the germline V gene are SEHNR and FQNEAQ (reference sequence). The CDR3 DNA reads TGTGCCAGCAGCACACAGGCTGGGGCCAACGTCCTGACTTTC. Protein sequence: CASSTQAGANVLTF.

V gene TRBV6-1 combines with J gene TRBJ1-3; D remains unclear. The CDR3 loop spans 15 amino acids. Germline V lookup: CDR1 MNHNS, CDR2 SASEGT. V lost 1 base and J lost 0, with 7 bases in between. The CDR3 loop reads CASSEGTVSGNTIYF. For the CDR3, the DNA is TGTGCCAGCAGTGAAGGTACAGTCTCTGGAAACACCATATATTTT.

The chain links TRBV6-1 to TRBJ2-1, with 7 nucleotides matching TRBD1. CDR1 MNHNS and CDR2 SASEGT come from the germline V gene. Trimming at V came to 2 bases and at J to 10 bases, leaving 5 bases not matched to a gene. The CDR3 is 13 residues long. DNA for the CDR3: TGTGCCAGCAGTGAACTAGGGGGCGGGGAGCAGTTCTTC. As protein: CASSELGGGEQFF.

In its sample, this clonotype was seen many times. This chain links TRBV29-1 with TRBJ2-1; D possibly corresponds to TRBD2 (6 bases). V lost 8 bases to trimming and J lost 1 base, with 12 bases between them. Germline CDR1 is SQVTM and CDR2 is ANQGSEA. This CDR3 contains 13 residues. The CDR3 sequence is CSLDGGSYNEQFF. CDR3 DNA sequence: TGCAGCCTCGACGGGGGTTCCTACAATGAGCAGTTCTTC.

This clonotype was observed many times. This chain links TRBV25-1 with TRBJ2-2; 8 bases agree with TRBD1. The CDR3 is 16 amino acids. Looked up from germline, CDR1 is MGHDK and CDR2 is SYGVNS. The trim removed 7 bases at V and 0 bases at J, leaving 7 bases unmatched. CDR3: CASKEDRDANTGELFF. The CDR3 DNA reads TGTGCCAGCAAGGAGGACAGGGACGCGAACACCGGGGAGCTGTTTTTT.

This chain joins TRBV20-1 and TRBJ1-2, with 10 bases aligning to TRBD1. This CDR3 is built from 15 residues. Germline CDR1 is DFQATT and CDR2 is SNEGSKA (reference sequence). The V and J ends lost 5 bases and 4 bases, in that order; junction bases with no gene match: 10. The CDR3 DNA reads TGCAGTGCTGCCCGAGGGACAGGGGTAATCTATGGCTACACCTTC. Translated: CSAARGTGVIYGYTF.

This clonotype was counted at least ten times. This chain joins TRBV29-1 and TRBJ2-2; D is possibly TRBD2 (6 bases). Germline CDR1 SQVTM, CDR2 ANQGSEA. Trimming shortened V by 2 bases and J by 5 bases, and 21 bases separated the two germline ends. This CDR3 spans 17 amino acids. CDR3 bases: TGCAGCGTTGAAAGGAGAACCACGGGGGTGCCGACCGGGGAGCTGTTTTTT. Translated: CSVERRTTGVPTGELFF.

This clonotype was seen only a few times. Here the CDR3 reads CASSLVGEMRDTQYF. Written as DNA, the CDR3 is TGTGCCAGCAGCTTAGTGGGGGAGATGAGAGATACGCAGTATTTT. The chain uses TRBV7-8 and TRBJ2-3, with D perhaps matching TRBD1 or TRBD2 (5 bases each). The CDR3 runs to 15 residues. In germline, CDR1 is SGHVS, CDR2 FQNEAQ. Trimming left V 1 base short and J 5 bases short, with 13 bases between. The variable domain in full, with the rest retrieved from reference TRBV7-8 and TRBJ2-3, is GAGVSQSPRYKVAKRGQDVALRCDPISGHVSLFWYQQALGQGPEFLTYFQNEAQLDKSGLPSDRFFAERPEGSVSTLKIQRTQQEDSAVYLCASSLVGEMRDTQYFGPGTRLTVL.

CDR3 coding DNA: TGCAGTGCTAGCCCCAGCGGGAGGTTCCACAATGAGCAGTTCTTC. Protein product: CSASPSGRFHNEQFF. This chain joins TRBV20-1 and TRBJ2-1, with TRBD2 matching over 9 bases. CDR3 length equals 15 residues. V gave up 3 bases and J gave up 5 bases; unmatched junction bases: 8. Germline assignment: CDR1 DFQATT and CDR2 SNEGSKA (reference sequence).

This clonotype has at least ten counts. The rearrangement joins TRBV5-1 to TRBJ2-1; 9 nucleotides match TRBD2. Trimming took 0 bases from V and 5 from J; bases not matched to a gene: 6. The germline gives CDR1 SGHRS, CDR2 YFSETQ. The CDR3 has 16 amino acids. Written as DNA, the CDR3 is TGCGCCAGCAGCTTGGTCGCGGGAGGGCAGGACAATGAGCAGTTCTTC. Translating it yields CASSLVAGGQDNEQFF.

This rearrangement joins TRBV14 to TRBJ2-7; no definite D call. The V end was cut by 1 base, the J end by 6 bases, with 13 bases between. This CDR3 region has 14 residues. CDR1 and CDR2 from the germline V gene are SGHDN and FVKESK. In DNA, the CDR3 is TGTGCCAGCAGCCAAGGTCTACTACTGGGCGAGCAGTACTTC. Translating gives CASSQGLLLGEQYF.

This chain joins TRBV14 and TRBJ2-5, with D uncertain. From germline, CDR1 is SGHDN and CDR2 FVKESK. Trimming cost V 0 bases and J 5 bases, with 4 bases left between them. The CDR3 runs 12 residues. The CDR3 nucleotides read TGTGCCAGCAGCCAAGATATGGAGACCCAGTACTTC. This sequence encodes CASSQDMETQYF.